This T cell receptor beta chain was observed in a study of glioma-infiltrating T cells. Study context: WHO grade II oligodendrogliomas or astrocytomas, plus non-recurrent WHO grade IV glioblastomas, were sampled. Findings and caveats of the study: Very few CDR3 sequences were shared between tissue and blood.

The CDR3 loop spans 14 amino acids. The germline gives CDR1 SGHVS, CDR2 FNYEAQ. Of note for this clonotype: Its matching antigen is unknown. At one end, the junction sequence differs from germline, possibly due to a read error.

Amplification of TCR alpha and beta CDR3 regions from RNA used iRepertoire nested multiplex PCR. TCRdb reprocessed the multiplex PCR reads via MiXCR and lists one record per CDR3 protein. The sample consists of fewer than 500,000 distinct CDR3 sequences, approximately 42% of them appearing once. Sequencing was carried out using glioma tissue, nonneoplastic brain tissue, or PBMCs (not recorded which). V is TRBV7-6 and J is TRBJ1-6, with TRBD1 as a possible D gene (6 bases). This clonotype was obtained from a human donor with low-grade glioma or glioblastoma, undergoing nonglioma brain surgery, or in good health (not recorded which). This chain's CDR3 is CAGSLQGSHSPLHF. CDR3 coding DNA: TGTGCCGGCAGCTTACAGGGTTCCCATTCACCCCTCCACTTT.